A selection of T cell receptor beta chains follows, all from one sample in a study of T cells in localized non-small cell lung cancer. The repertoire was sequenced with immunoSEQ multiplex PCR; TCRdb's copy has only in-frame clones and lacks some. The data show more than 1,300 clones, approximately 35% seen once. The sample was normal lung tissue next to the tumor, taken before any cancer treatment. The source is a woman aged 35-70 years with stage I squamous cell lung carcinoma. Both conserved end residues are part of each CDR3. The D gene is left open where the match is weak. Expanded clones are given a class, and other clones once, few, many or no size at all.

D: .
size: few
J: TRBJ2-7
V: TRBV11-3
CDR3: CASSFGPTGTYEQYF
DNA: TGTGCCAGCAGCTTCGGGCCCACCGGCACCTACGAGCAGTACTTC

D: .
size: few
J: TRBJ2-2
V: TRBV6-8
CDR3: CASSYDSGTGELFF
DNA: TGTGCCAGCAGTTACGATAGTGGGACCGGGGAGCTGTTTTTT

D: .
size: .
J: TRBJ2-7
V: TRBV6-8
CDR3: CASRGDIPSYEQYF
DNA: TGTGCCAGCAGGGGGGACATCCCTTCCTACGAGCAGTACTTC

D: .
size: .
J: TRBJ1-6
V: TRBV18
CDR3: CASSPTGSYNSPLHF
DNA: TGTGCCAGCTCACCAACGGGCTCCTATAATTCACCCCTCCACTTT

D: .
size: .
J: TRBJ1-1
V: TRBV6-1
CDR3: CASSEARNTEAFF
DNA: TGTGCCAGCAGTGAAGCGCGGAACACTGAAGCTTTCTTT

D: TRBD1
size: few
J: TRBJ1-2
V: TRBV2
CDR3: CASKLLRGGHYGYTF
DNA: TGTGCCAGCAAACTCCTCAGGGGGGGACACTATGGCTACACCTTC

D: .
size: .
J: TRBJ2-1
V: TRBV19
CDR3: CASRSYNEQFF
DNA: TGTGCCAGTAGATCGTACAATGAGCAGTTCTTC

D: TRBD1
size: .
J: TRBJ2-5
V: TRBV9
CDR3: CASNGQGETQYF
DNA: TGTGCCAGCAATGGACAGGGCGAGACCCAGTACTTC

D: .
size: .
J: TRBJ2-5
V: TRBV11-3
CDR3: CASSAGTLALGTQYF
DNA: TGTGCCAGCAGCGCCGGGACTCTCGCCTTAGGGACCCAGTACTTC

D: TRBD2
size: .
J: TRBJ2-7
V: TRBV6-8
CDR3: CASSRQGLAGSEQYF
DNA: TGTGCCAGCAGTCGGCAGGGACTAGCGGGCAGCGAGCAGTACTTC

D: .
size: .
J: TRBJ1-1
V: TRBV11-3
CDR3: CASSLRRGGNTEAFF
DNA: TGTGCCAGCAGCCTAAGACGGGGCGGGAACACTGAAGCTTTCTTT

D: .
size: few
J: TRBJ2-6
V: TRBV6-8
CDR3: CASSYRQFSGANVLTF
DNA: TGTGCCAGCAGTTACCGACAGTTCTCTGGGGCCAACGTCCTGACTTTC

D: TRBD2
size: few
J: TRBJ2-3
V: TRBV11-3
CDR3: CANSQASSGGFLGTDTQYF
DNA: TGTGCCAACAGCCAAGCGAGTAGCGGGGGTTTCTTGGGCACAGATACGCAGTATTTT

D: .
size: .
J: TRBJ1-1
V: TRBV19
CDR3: CASSQTGRGTEAFF
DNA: TGTGCCAGTAGCCAAACAGGGAGAGGGACTGAAGCTTTCTTT

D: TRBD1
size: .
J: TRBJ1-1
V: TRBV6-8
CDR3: CASSYAGGEAFF
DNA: TGTGCCAGCAGTTACGCAGGGGGCGAAGCTTTCTTT

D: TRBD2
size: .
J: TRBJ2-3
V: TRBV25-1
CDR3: CASSEWGAGRFTDTQYF
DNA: TGTGCCAGCAGTGAATGGGGAGCGGGGAGGTTCACAGATACGCAGTATTTT

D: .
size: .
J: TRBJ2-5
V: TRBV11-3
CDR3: CASSLWGAGSPGKVAQYF
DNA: TGTGCCAGCAGCTTATGGGGGGCGGGTAGTCCTGGGAAGGTTGCCCAGTACTTC

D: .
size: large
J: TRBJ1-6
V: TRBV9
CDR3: CASRQRSSYNSPLHF
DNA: TGTGCCAGCCGACAGAGAAGCTCCTATAATTCACCCCTCCACTTT

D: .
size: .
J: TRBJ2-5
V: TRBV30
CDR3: CAWSVTEETQYF
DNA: TGTGCCTGGAGTGTAACAGAAGAGACCCAGTACTTC

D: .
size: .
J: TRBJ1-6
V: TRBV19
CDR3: CASSIALGSPLHF
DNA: TGTGCCAGTAGTATTGCTCTGGGGTCACCCCTCCACTTT

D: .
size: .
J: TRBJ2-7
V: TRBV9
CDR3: CASSSGTHEQYF
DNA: TGTGCCAGCAGCTCCGGGACCCACGAGCAGTACTTC

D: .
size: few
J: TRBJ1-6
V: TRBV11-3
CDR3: CASSLEFGGSDYNSPLHF
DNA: TGTGCCAGCAGCTTAGAGTTTGGTGGGTCGGATTATAATTCACCCCTCCACTTT

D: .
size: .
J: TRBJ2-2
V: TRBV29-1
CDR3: CSVENGITGELFF
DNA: TGCAGCGTTGAGAACGGGATCACCGGGGAGCTGTTTTTT

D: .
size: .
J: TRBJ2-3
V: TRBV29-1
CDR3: CSANLGPGTDTQYF
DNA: TGCAGCGCCAACCTCGGACCGGGAACAGATACGCAGTATTTT

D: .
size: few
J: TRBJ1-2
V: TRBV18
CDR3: CASSPPVSYYGYTF
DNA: TGTGCCAGCTCACCACCGGTCAGTTACTATGGCTACACCTTC

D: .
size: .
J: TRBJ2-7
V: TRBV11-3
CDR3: CASSSHGEAYEQYF
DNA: TGTGCCAGCAGCTCCCACGGAGAGGCATACGAGCAGTACTTC

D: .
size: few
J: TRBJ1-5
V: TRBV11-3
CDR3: CASSLGRVSDQPQHF
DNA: TGTGCCAGCAGCTTAGGGAGGGTTTCGGATCAGCCCCAGCATTTT

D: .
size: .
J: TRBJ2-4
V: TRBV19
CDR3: CASSLRLSGTGAKNIQYF
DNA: TGTGCCAGTAGTCTACGCCTTTCCGGGACCGGAGCCAAAAACATTCAGTACTTC

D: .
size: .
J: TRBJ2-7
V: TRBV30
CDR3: CAWESSYEQYF
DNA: TGTGCCTGGGAATCCTCCTACGAGCAGTACTTC

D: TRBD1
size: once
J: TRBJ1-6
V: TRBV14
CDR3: CASSQETGGNSPLHF
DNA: TGTGCCAGCAGCCAAGAGACAGGGGGAAATTCACCCCTCCACTTT

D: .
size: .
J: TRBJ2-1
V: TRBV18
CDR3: CASSPGAGRNEQFF
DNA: TGTGCCAGCTCACCGGGGGCGGGTCGTAATGAGCAGTTCTTC

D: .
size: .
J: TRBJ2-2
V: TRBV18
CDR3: CASSPFVPANTGELFF
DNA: TGTGCCAGCTCACCCTTTGTCCCCGCGAACACCGGGGAGCTGTTTTTT

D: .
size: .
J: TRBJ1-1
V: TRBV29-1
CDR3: CSVGGQNTEAFF
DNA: TGCAGCGTTGGGGGACAGAACACTGAAGCTTTCTTT

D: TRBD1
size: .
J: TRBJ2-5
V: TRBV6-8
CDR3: CASSADRGALTQYF
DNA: TGTGCCAGCAGTGCGGACAGGGGTGCTCTGACCCAGTACTTC

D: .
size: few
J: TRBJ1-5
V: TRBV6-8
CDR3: CASRTGSQPQHF
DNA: TGTGCCAGCAGAACAGGTAGTCAGCCCCAGCATTTT

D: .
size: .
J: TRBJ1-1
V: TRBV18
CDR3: CASSPSGGEAFF
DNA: TGTGCCAGCTCACCGTCCGGGGGAGAAGCTTTCTTT

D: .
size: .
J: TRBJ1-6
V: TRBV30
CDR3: CAWSAGFGGNSPLHF
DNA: TGTGCCTGGAGTGCGGGTTTTGGGGGTAATTCACCCCTCCACTTT

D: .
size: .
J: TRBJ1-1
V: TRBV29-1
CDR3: CSVAGGLNTEAFF
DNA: TGCAGCGTTGCGGGGGGCTTGAACACTGAAGCTTTCTTT

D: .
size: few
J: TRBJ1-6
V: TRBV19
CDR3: CASSPGFGHKPYNSPLHF
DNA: TGTGCCAGTAGTCCCGGATTTGGACATAAGCCCTATAATTCACCCCTCCACTTT

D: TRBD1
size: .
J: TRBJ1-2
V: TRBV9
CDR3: CASSETGTGEVGYGYTF
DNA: TGTGCCAGCAGTGAAACCGGGACAGGGGAAGTTGGCTATGGCTACACCTTC